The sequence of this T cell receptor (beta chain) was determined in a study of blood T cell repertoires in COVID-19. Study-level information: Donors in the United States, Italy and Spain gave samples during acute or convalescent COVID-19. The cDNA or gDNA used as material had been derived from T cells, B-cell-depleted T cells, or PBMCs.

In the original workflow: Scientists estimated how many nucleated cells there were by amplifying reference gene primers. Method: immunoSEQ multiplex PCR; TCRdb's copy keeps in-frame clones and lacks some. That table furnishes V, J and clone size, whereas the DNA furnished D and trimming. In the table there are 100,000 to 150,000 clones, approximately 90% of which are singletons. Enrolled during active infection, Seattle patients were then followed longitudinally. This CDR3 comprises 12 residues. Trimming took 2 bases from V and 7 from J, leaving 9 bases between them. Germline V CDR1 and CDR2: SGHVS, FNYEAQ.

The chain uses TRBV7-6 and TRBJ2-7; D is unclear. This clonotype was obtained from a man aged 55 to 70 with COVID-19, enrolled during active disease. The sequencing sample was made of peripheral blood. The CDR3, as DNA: TGTGCCAGCAGCTTATTTGGCAAAGAGCAGTACTTC. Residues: CASSLFGKEQYF.